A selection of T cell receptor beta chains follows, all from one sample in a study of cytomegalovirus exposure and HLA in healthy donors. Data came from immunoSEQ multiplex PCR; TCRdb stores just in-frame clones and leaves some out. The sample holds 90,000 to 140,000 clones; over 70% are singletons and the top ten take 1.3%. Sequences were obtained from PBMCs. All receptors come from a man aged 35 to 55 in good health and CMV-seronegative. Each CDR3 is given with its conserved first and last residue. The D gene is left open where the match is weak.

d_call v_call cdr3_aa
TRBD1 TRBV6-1 CASSPDRGLGDTQYF
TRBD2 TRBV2 CASIPFRGGPADEQYF
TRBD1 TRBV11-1 CASSPGQVFEAFF
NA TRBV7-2 CASSLGAGGRANYGYTF
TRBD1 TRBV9 CASSSSGTGNTEAFF
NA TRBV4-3 CASSQDRDGNYGYTF
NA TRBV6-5 CASSSPQMNYGYTF
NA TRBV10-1 CASRPDFNSYNEQFF
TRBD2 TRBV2 CASQRELKVNEQFF
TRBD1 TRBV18 CASSRIQGPKNTEAFF
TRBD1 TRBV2 CASTGQGEAVVHNEQFF
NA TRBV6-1 CASSDPGGRKETQYF
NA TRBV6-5 CASSGGARNSPLHF
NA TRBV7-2 CASSRSFGLYNEQFF
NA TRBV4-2 CASSQDVRGRMNTEAFF
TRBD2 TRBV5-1 CASKRDVDSYEQYF
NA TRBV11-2 CASSNRDTASAQYF
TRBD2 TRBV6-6 CASSSGGAYEQFF
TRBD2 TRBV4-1 CASSQFLAGANTDTQYF
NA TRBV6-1 CASSEKDLSGEQYF
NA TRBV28 CASSLTRGILHF
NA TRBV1 CTSSLRLAGGPGELFF
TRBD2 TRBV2 CASSDIGGGPSYEQYF
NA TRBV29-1 CSVSKSTYEQYF
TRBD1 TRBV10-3 CANKGQGINEQFF
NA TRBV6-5 CASSTHRDTQYF
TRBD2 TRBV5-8 CASSLVLAGGPSGSYNEQFF
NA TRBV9 CASSVLMGRSYNEQFF
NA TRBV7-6 CASSFRGHTEAFF
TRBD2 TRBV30 CAWSPGLERNEQFF
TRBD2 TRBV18 CASSLTSANSYNEQFF
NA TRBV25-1 CASSGKGVGQPQHF